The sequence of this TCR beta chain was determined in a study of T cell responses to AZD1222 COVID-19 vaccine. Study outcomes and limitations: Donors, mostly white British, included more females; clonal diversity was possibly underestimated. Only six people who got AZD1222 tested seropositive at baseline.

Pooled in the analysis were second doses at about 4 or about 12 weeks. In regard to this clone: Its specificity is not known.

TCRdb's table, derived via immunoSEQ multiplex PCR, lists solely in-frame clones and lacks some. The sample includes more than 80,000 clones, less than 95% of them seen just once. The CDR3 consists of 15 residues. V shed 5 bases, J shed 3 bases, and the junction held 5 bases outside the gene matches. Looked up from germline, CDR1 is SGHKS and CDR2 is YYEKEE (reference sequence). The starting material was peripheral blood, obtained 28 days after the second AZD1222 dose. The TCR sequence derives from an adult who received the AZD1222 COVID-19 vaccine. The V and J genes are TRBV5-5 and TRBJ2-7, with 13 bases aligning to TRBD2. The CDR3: CASSSGLAGIYEQYF. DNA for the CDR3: TGTGCCAGCAGTTCGGGACTAGCGGGAATCTACGAGCAGTACTTC.